This T cell receptor beta chain was obtained from a study of tumor and adjacent non-tumor tissue in lung cancer (dated by TCRdb to between 2018 and 2020). Regarding the research as a whole: Patients with adenocarcinoma (about twelve), squamous cell carcinoma (2) and small cell lung cancer (1) were included in the cohort. The 15 enrolled patients, of whom roughly 10 were men and 5 were women, were aged 31 to 76 years and were diagnosed with TNM stage I to III disease. Sequencing produced about 120,000,000 productive TCRbeta reads in total, an average of about 4.17 million reads per sample. Using bulk TCRbeta repertoires from 15 lung cancer patients, the study set lung tumor tissue side by side with matched distant non-tumor lung tissue. A few dozen paired specimens, one tumor and one normal lung sample per patient, were profiled by TCRbeta CDR3 sequencing. What the work shows at the level of the full study, not this receptor alone: A significantly larger cumulative share of the repertoire was made up by the top 100 clones in normal lung than in tumor tissue. With only around 16 patients in the cohort, the authors noted that larger samples and more detailed clinical data are needed. The methods do not name the sequencing platform or mention unique molecular identifiers. Tumor tissue showed significantly greater TCR diversity (inverse Simpson) than normal lung tissue (about 400 vs 180, P = 0.0075, Mann-Whitney U test). Peripheral blood was not sequenced, so blood TCRbeta repertoires were not examined in the lung cancer patients of the study. Younger patients had significantly higher TCR diversity, and higher tumor TCR diversity was associated with shorter overall and disease-free survival.

This clonotype was recorded a few times. It lacks a known antigen. No clone much larger than this one lies a single base away; base qualities are absent. RNA was isolated from bulk unsorted tissue, and RNA quality was assessed with a NanoDrop ND-1000 and an Agilent 2100. For the normal lung samples, distant non-tumor tissue was collected more than 3 cm away from the tumor edge. All donors had newly diagnosed lung cancer, had not received prior chemotherapy, and were admitted for thoracic surgery in China between August and November 2014. The study excluded patients who had received radiotherapy or chemotherapy before or who had another cancer at the same time. Surgical tissue pieces of about 1-2 cm3 were preserved in RNAlater solution and were kept at -80 degrees C until use. The CDR3 sequence holds 16 residues, the cysteine and phenylalanine included. Here the CDR3 DNA is all that survives: 48 bases in frame from base 1. From V the trimming removes 1 base and from J it removes 3 bases, while the gene matches leave 5 bases of the junction unaccounted for. Reading the germline V gene gives CDR1 SGHRS and CDR2 YFSETQ.

The library was prepared using multiplex PCR. The sample was run on an Illumina HiSeq 2500. TCRbeta libraries were constructed through three rounds of nested PCR with primers (Table S4) according to protocols modified from ARM-PCR. Before sequencing, PCR products of 200-500 bp were cut from the gel and purified using the QIAquick gel extraction kit. Turning to the authors' computational methods: Reads were cleaned using Trimmomatic, were merged into complete CDR3 sequences using FLASH, and were assigned to V(D)J germline segments using MiTCR. Clonal diversity was calculated as the inverse Simpson's index using VDJtools. In-frame sequences without a premature stop codon were defined as productive reads. Starting from the raw public reads, TCRdb applied fastp trimming at Q25, assembled clones with MiXCR and retained in-frame beta chains. Rows merge per CDR3 protein into single entries with the most common DNA and genes. The V and J calls come from TCRdb's annotation, not from the publication. In all, the sample holds about 98,000 distinct CDR3 sequences, and 80% of those were seen once. The ten top clones hold less than 40% of the sample.

This sequence originates from a man aged 55 to 70 with small cell lung cancer. Recombination connected TRBV5-1 to TRBJ2-1, with 9 bases aligning to TRBD1. The sequenced material came from distant non-tumor lung tissue. The nucleotide sequence is given as TGCGCCAGCAGCTTGAGTTGGGACAGGGTCTACAATGAGCAGTTCTTC. The encoded protein is CASSLSWDRVYNEQFF. Supplemented by the reference TRBV5-1 and TRBJ2-1 proteins around the CDR3, the complete variable domain is KAGVTQTPRYLIKTRGQQVTLSCSPISGHRSVSWYQQTPGQGLQFLFEYFSETQRNKGNFPGRFSGRQFSNSRSEMNVSTLELGDSALYLCASSLSWDRVYNEQFFGPGTRLTVL.